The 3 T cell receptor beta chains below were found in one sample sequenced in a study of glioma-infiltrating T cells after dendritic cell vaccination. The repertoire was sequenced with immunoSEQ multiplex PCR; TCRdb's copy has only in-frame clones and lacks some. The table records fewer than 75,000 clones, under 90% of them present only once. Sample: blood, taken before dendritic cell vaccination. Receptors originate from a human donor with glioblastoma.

The CDR3 spells CASRRQEHEKLFF. CDR3 nucleotide sequence: TGTGCCAGCAGGAGACAGGAACATGAAAAACTGTTTTTT. The chain has TRBV6-1 and TRBJ1-4; D possibly corresponds to TRBD1 (6 bases). Germline CDR1 MNHNS, CDR2 SASEGT. Trimming pared 6 bases from V and 6 bases from J, leaving 11 bases between. There are 13 residues in the CDR3.

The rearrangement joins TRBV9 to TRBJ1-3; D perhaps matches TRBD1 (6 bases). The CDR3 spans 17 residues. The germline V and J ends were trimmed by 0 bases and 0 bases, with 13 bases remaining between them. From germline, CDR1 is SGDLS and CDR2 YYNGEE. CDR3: CASSVEGQFVSGNTIYF. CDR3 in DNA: TGTGCCAGCAGCGTAGAGGGACAATTTGTCTCTGGAAACACCATATATTTT.

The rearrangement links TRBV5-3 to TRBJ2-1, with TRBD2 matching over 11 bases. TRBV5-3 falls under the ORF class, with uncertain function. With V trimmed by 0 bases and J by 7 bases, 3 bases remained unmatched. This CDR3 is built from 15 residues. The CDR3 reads CARSLVTSGGNEQFF. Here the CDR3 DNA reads TGTGCCAGAAGCTTGGTTACTAGCGGGGGAAATGAGCAGTTCTTC.